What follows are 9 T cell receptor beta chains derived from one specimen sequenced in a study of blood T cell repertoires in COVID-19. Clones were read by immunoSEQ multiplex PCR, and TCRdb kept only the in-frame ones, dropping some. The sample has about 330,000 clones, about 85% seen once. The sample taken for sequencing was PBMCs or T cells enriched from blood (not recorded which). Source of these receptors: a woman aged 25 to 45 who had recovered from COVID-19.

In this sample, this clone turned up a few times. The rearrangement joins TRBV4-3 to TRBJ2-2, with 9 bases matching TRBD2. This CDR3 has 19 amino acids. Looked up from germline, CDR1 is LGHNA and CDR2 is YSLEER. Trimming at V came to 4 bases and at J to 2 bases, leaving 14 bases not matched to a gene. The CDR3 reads CASSREVIAGAPNTGELFF. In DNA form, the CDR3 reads TGCGCCAGCAGCCGAGAAGTTATAGCGGGGGCTCCTAACACCGGGGAGCTGTTTTTT.

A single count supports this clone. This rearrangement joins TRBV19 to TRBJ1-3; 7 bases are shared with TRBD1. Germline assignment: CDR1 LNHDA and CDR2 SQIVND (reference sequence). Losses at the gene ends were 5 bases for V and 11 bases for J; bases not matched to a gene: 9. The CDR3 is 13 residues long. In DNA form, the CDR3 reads TGTGCCAGTAGTCCGGCAGGGGGACTTGCCATATATTTT. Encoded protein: CASSPAGGLAIYF. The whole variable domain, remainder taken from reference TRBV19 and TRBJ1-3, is DGGITQSPKYLFRKEGQNVTLSCEQNLNHDAMYWYRQDPGQGLRLIYYSQIVNDFQKGDIAEGYSVSREKKESFPLTVTSAQKNPTAFYLCASSPAGGLAIYFGEGSWLTVV.

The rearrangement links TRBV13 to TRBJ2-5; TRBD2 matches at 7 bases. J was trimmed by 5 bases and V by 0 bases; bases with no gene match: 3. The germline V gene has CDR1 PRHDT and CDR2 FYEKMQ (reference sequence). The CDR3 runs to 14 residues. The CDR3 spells CASSLGRGVETQYF. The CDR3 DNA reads TGTGCCAGCAGCTTAGGCCGGGGGGTCGAGACCCAGTACTTC.

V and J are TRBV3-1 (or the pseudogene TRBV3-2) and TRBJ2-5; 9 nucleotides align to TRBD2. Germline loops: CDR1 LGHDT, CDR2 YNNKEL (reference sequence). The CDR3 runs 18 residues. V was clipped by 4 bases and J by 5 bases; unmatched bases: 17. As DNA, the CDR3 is TGTGCCAGCAGCCTCCTTAAGGGGACTAGCAAAGATCCGGAGACCCAGTACTTC. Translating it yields CASSLLKGTSKDPETQYF.

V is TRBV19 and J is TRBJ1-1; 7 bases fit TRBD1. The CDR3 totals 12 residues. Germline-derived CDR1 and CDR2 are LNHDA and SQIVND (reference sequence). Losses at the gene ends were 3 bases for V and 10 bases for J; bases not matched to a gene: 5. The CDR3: CASSMTGMRAFF. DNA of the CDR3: TGTGCCAGTAGTATGACAGGGATGAGAGCTTTCTTT. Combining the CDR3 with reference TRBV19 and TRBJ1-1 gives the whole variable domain DGGITQSPKYLFRKEGQNVTLSCEQNLNHDAMYWYRQDPGQGLRLIYYSQIVNDFQKGDIAEGYSVSREKKESFPLTVTSAQKNPTAFYLCASSMTGMRAFFGQGTRLTVV.

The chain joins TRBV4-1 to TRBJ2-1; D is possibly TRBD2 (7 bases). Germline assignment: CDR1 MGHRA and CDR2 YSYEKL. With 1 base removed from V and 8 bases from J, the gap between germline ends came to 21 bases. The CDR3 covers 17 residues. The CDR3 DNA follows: TGCGCCAGCAGCCAAGTGAGGGGGGGCCTGGTTATCGATGAGCAGTTCTTC. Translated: CASSQVRGGLVIDEQFF.

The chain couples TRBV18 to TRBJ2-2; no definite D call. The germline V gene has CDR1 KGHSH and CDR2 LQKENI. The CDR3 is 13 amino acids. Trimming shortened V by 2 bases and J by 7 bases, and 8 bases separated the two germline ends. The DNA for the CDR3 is TGTGCCAGCTCACCATCTGTTAGCGGGGAGCTGTTTTTT. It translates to CASSPSVSGELFF.

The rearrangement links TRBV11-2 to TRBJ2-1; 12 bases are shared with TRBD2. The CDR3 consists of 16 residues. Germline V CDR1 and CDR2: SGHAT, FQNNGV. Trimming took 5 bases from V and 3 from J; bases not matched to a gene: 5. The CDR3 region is CASSTQLAGGYNEQFF. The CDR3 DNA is TGTGCCAGCAGCACCCAACTAGCGGGGGGCTACAATGAGCAGTTCTTC.

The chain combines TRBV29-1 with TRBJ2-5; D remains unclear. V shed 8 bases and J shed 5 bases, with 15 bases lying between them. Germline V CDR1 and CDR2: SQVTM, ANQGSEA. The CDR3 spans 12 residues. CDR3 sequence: CSLRSGWETQYF. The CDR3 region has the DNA TGCAGCCTACGGAGTGGTTGGGAGACCCAGTACTTC.